The clone carrying this TCR beta chain was observed a handful of times. This sample was included in a study of early T cells in non-severe SARS-CoV-2 infection. Across the whole study: The input, bulk RNA from unsorted whole blood, was sequenced, and chains were unpaired.

The V gene lost 7 bases and the J gene lost 0 bases, with 9 bases spanning the gap. Germline values: CDR1 SQVTM, CDR2 ANQGSEA. The CDR3 is made up of 13 amino acids. Tagging with unique molecular identifiers was applied to individual cDNA molecules. TCRdb reprocessed the 5' RACE reads via MiXCR and lists one record per CDR3 protein. The sample includes roughly 100,000 distinct CDR3 sequences, around 14% of them seen just once. This clonotype was sampled from an adult who was a healthcare worker with PCR-confirmed SARS-CoV-2 infection or an uninfected control (not recorded which). This chain links TRBV29-1 with TRBJ1-4; D is ambiguous. Sequencing was done on a sample of whole blood. CDR3 in DNA: TGCAGCGGCCAGACACCAACTAATGAAAAACTGTTTTTT. It specifies CSGQTPTNEKLFF.